The clone carrying this TCR beta chain came up many times. The V end lost 6 bases, the J end lost 8 bases, and 13 bases lay between the germline ends. The CDR3 consists of 12 residues. Germline lookup yields CDR1 SEHNR and CDR2 FQNEAQ (reference sequence). This entry comes from a study of Graves' ophthalmopathy and Graves' hyperthyroidism. Amplification targeted the TCR beta CDR3 regions, with RNA transcripts as the source material. Second-round multiplex PCR followed a first-round RT-PCR using HTBI primers. TCRdb recomputed calls from the multiplex PCR reads with MiXCR, one row per CDR3 protein. Here the sample spans about 400,000 distinct CDR3 sequences, 18% being singletons.

The clonotype was recovered from a woman between 18 and 29 years old with Graves' ophthalmopathy. V usage is TRBV7-9 and J usage is TRBJ1-2, with D maybe TRBD1 (6 bases). Sequenced material: peripheral blood. CDR3 amino acids: CASRTGSGGYTF. CDR3 nucleotide sequence: TGTGCCAGCAGGACAGGCTCCGGGGGCTACACCTTC.